This T cell receptor beta chain emerged from a study of shared clonotypes between healthy human individuals (TCRdb year 2020). Regarding the study in general: Three men and two women, aged 18 to 49 years, made up the cohort. For each donor, CD4 naive and CD4 memory were each run on three plates, CD8 naive on two plates, and CD8 memory on one plate. To estimate repertoire size and how much clonotypes are shared between individuals, the study performed deep sequencing of blood TCR repertoires from roughly five healthy adults. To increase sequencing depth and limit assay-specific biases, different laboratories used diverse techniques to prepare libraries and sequence TCR repertoires. Between about 0.94 and 8.9 billion PBMCs per donor were obtained by leukapheresis.

Worth noting for this clone: Its target antigen remains unknown. No qualities accompany the bases; no much larger clone lies one base away.

Overall results and qualifications from the work: Across a few donors, roughly 5.1% of naive CD4, more than 3% of naive CD8, about 2.3% of memory CD4, and 0.3% to 0.45% of memory CD8 clonotypes were shared. Pairwise subsampling indicated that sequencing depth was expected to affect the degree of clonotype sharing among donors. Sampling was restricted to blood, and TCR repertoires in tissue are likely to differ from TCR repertoires in blood. The genetic and exposure-history diversity represented was limited by the small number of donors. Naive subsets generally had larger estimated clonotype richness than memory subsets. Even with the large sequencing depth, rarefaction of the sorted-subset datasets indicated that sequencing was incomplete. Clonotypes shared by all four sorted-subset donors showed higher generation probabilities than non-shared clonotypes.

TCR CDR3 regions were amplified from genomic DNA by multiplex PCR using the deep immunoSEQ assay. Extracted genomic DNA from each cell subset was spread evenly across all wells of several immunoSEQ 96-well plates, with each plate serving as a replicate. For sorted subsets, each replicate PCR was loaded with approximately 200 ng genomic DNA, equivalent to approximately 33,000 T cell genomes. Purified libraries were quantified with a Qubit 3.0 fluorometer, sized on a Bioanalyzer 2100, and re-quantified with the KAPA Library Quantification kit. A separate single-read 150-cycle Illumina NextSeq 550 flow cell was used to sequence each immunoSEQ 96-well plate. In the authors' own workflow: Because only junctional sequences without quality scores were contained in the immunoSEQ output, filtering matching that applied to full-length reads could not be performed. To assign V/J genes and CDR3, sequences were annotated against IMGT germline references using PyIR, a Python wrapper for IgBLAST v1.9. Reads were removed for weak V/J assignments (E-value above 1e-6), missing CDR3, stop codons, out-of-frame junctions, or ambiguous translated residues. V3J clonotypes were defined as sequences sharing an identical inferred V gene, J gene, and CDR3 amino acid sequence. To compute the percentage overlap between repertoires, the number of shared unique clonotypes was divided by the size of the smaller repertoire. RTK rarefaction, the Chao1 estimator, and Recon v2.1 estimates of unobserved clonotypes were used to assess repertoire richness. Generation probabilities for all TCRbeta clonotypes obtained by the gDNA method from a few donors were computed using OLGA. TCRdb retrieved this table from immuneACCESS and kept in-frame rearrangements only. Not all clones are present; in checked studies, unresolved V genes account for under half, and no reason is known for the remainder. V and J calls plus clone size are reproduced from that table; the DNA served to infer D and trimming. Counted in this sample were under 2,000,000 clones; approximately 94% of them appeared once. Around 1.2% of the sample goes to the ten largest clones.

For CDR1 and CDR2, the germline V gene (reference sequence) lists MNHEY and SMNVEV. Cut back by 7 bases and 4 bases, the V and J ends lie 17 bases apart. Taken from cysteine to phenylalanine, the CDR3 has 15 residues. Solely the CDR3 DNA is kept, with 45 bases framed from the first base. For the CD8 naive samples, CD45RO-negative cells were positively selected for CCR7, yielding a CD45RA+CCR7+ population from which TemRA cells were excluded. Healthy HIV-negative adults with no recently reported acute infections or vaccinations were included as donors. Only Caucasian adults living in Nashville, Tennessee, USA were represented among the donors. Blood was collected by leukapheresis, and PBMCs were isolated by Ficoll-Histopaque density gradient centrifugation and then cryopreserved in liquid nitrogen vapor phase. Purity and quantity of every magnetically sorted T cell population were checked by analytical flow cytometry. Genomic DNA was isolated from every sorted fraction and measured by UV absorbance on a Nanodrop 2000c.

This TCR was sampled from a man aged 18 to 35 in good health. This receptor chain uses TRBV27 and TRBJ1-5, and TRBD1 may be the D gene, going by 6 matching bases. What was sequenced was naive CD8+ T cells sorted from blood. This specimen's cell subset or site label, per the study, means: CD45RA+CCR7+. The CDR3: CASTDSGVGNQPQHF. The DNA sequence reads TGTGCCAGCACCGATTCAGGGGTGGGTAATCAGCCCCAGCATTTT.